This TCR beta chain was documented in a study of shared T cell receptors in the human thymus. Clones were read by immunoSEQ multiplex PCR, and TCRdb kept only the in-frame ones, dropping some. The sample lists hundreds of thousands of clones; roughly 90% were seen once. This same sample was also taken into another study, of human thymus T cells. As that report states: During corrective heart surgery, resections were taken, and the thymus tissue came from them.

Sequences were obtained from thymocytes. This receptor was identified in a boy under three years old with a congenital heart defect.

Here the CDR3 reads CASTTGGLGFHTDTQYF. In DNA, the CDR3 is TGTGCCAGCACGACAGGGGGCTTGGGGTTTCATACAGATACGCAGTATTTT. This chain connects TRBV27 to TRBJ2-3, with 10 bases matching TRBD1. J gave up 3 bases and V 7 bases, and 13 bases lay outside the gene matches. Germline assignment: CDR1 MNHEY and CDR2 SMNVEV (reference sequence). The CDR3 totals 17 residues.